The sample holds many counts of the clone carrying this T cell receptor beta chain. Documented time point: newly diagnosed GD, antithyroid drugs for less than 3 months. Researchers made the TCR library from RNA that was extracted from PBMCs. The data belong to a study of regulatory T cells in long-lasting Graves disease. Both iRepertoire HTBI primers and Arm-PCR of CDR3 regions were used to build the TCR beta libraries. In TCRdb, the multiplex PCR reads were re-called with MiXCR into one record per CDR3 protein. The top ten hold approximately 17% of the sample, which has approximately 350,000 distinct CDR3 sequences, approximately 10% seen once. These data were likewise used in another study, on T cells in Graves' hyperthyroidism and ophthalmopathy.

The specimen comprised peripheral blood mononuclear cells (PBMCs), sampled at new diagnosis, from a patient treated with antithyroid drugs. The sequence was obtained from a woman under 30 with Graves disease.

The CDR3 DNA is TGTGCCAGCAGTAGATATATGGGGGTTCGGACAGATACGCAGTATTTT. It codes for CASSRYMGVRTDTQYF. This chain uses TRBV6-2 or TRBV6-3 with TRBJ2-3, with D possibly being TRBD1 or TRBD2 (5 bases each). Germline V gives CDR1 MNHEY, CDR2 SVGEGT. The V end was cut by 5 bases, the J end by 3 bases, with 18 bases between. The CDR3 has 16 residues.